The 18 T cell receptor beta chains reported below all come from one sample, sequenced in a study of shared clonotypes between healthy human individuals. The assay was immunoSEQ multiplex PCR, and TCRdb's table has in-frame clones only and misses some. The data show millions of clones, about 93% seen once. In the naive CD8 group, cells lacked CD45RO and were positively selected for CCR7, so terminally differentiated effector memory CD45RA+ cells were left out. Specimen: naive CD8+ T cells from PBMCs. Receptors originate from a man younger than 35 in good health. Some clones in this sample may be carry-over from other donors' samples.

V gene TRBV19 combines with J gene TRBJ1-4; D gene uncertain. V was pared by 3 bases and J by 0 bases, with 5 bases between. The germline gives CDR1 LNHDA, CDR2 SQIVND (reference sequence). The CDR3 totals 14 residues. CDR3 residues: CASSMPTTNEKLFF. CDR3 sequence (DNA): TGTGCCAGTAGTATGCCTACAACTAATGAAAAACTGTTTTTT.

The chain is built from TRBV13 and TRBJ2-1; maybe TRBD1 (8 bases). Trimming stripped 3 bases from V and 5 bases from J, with 14 bases between. The germline CDR1 and CDR2 sequences are PRHDT and FYEKMQ (reference sequence). The CDR3 extends over 15 amino acids. CDR3 sequence reads: CASSFTGGDNNEQFF. The CDR3 DNA reads TGTGCCAGCAGCTTTACAGGGGGGGATAACAATGAGCAGTTCTTC.

CDR3 protein: CASSSQGSWGDTQYF. In nucleotides, the CDR3 is TGTGCCAGCAGTTCCCAGGGGAGCTGGGGAGATACGCAGTATTTT. The chain combines TRBV27 with TRBJ2-3; D may be TRBD1 (6 bases). The CDR3 has 15 amino acids. Germline-derived CDR1 and CDR2 are MNHEY and SMNVEV (reference sequence). Trimming removed 4 bases from V and 5 bases from J, with 16 bases in between.

The chain carries TRBV27 and TRBJ1-5, with no clear D. V lost 3 bases and J 4 bases, leaving 7 bases between the germline ends. The length of the CDR3 is 13 residues. Looked up from germline, CDR1 is MNHEY and CDR2 is SMNVEV (reference sequence). The CDR3 DNA is TGTGCCAGCAGTTTGTGGATGAATCAGCCCCAGCATTTT. Encoded protein: CASSLWMNQPQHF.

This rearrangement joins TRBV7-9 to TRBJ2-7, with 10 bases identical to TRBD2. Trimming cost V 5 bases and J 4 bases; bases outside gene matches: 5. From germline, CDR1 is SEHNR and CDR2 FQNEAQ (reference sequence). CDR3 length: 14 residues. The CDR3 region has the DNA TGTGCCAGCAGCGAGCGGGAGGGCCGGTACGAGCAGTACTTC. Its translation is CASSEREGRYEQYF.

The chain couples TRBV7-6 to TRBJ2-7, with TRBD1 as a possible D gene (6 bases). From germline, CDR1 is SGHVS and CDR2 FNYEAQ. The CDR3 loop spans 15 amino acids. V was clipped by 5 bases and J by 4 bases, with 18 bases between them. The DNA for the CDR3 is TGTGCCAGCAGCCCTGACAGGCCCAACCCTTACGAGCAGTACTTC. This encodes CASSPDRPNPYEQYF.

The rearrangement links TRBV27 to TRBJ1-2; maybe TRBD1 (6 bases). Between the trimmed V and J ends, which lost 2 bases and 4 bases, there was a span of 14 bases. Germline CDR1 MNHEY, CDR2 SMNVEV (reference sequence). This CDR3 comprises 15 residues. The CDR3 DNA sequence: TGTGCCAGCAGTTTAGCGGGGGACATTTCCTATGGCTACACCTTC. Translated: CASSLAGDISYGYTF.

V usage is TRBV5-6 and J usage is TRBJ2-7, with 9 bases lining up with TRBD2. The CDR3 runs 15 residues. Looked up from germline, CDR1 is SGHDT and CDR2 is YYEEEE. The V segment lost 4 bases and the J segment 2 bases; nucleotides outside the gene matches: 7. The CDR3 is CASSPTTSGAYEQYF. CDR3 DNA: TGTGCCAGCAGCCCGACGACTAGCGGTGCCTACGAGCAGTACTTC.

The rearrangement uses TRBV7-9 and TRBJ2-5; TRBD2 aligns across 9 bases. This CDR3 has 16 residues. Looked up from germline, CDR1 is SEHNR and CDR2 is FQNEAQ (reference sequence). With 5 bases clipped from V and 4 bases from J, the junction kept 11 bases outside the gene matches. Written as DNA, the CDR3 is TGTGCCAGCAGCCCCGGGGTAGCGGGAGCGGGAGAGACCCAGTACTTC. This gives the protein CASSPGVAGAGETQYF.

This rearrangement joins TRBV18 to TRBJ2-5; 9 positions match TRBD2. J lost 9 bases, V lost 0 bases, and 14 bases had no gene match. The CDR3 contains 17 residues. The germline V gene encodes CDR1 KGHSH and CDR2 LQKENI. CDR3 nucleotides: TGTGCCAGCTCACCACCGTCGCTAGCGGGAACGGGGGGAGCCCAGTACTTC. Translating gives CASSPPSLAGTGGAQYF.

This rearrangement joins TRBV4-1 to TRBJ1-1; no reliable D call. V lost 5 bases, J lost 1 base, and 17 bases lay in between. Germline values: CDR1 MGHRA, CDR2 YSYEKL. CDR3 length equals 16 residues. In DNA form, the CDR3 reads TGCGCCAGCAGCTATCTGTACCGGGCCACGAACACTGAAGCTTTCTTT. Translating it yields CASSYLYRATNTEAFF.

The rearrangement uses TRBV2 and TRBJ2-7; TRBD2 is a possible D gene (6 bases). Deletions cut 5 bases from V and 1 base from J, with 24 bases between. The CDR3 is made up of 18 amino acids. Per the germline V gene, CDR1 is SNHLY and CDR2 is FYNNEI. The DNA of the CDR3 is TGTGCCAGCAGTCCACAGATCCCCTCGGGACTTACATCCTACGAGCAGTACTTC. This translates into CASSPQIPSGLTSYEQYF.

The CDR3 sequence: CASSVEWGPYEQYF. CDR3 nucleotide sequence: TGTGCCAGCAGCGTAGAATGGGGGCCATACGAGCAGTACTTC. The chain uses TRBV9 and TRBJ2-7; D perhaps matches TRBD1 (6 bases). The CDR3 totals 14 residues. V lost 0 bases, J lost 4 bases, and 11 bases lay in between. Germline V gene data show CDR1 as SGDLS and CDR2 as YYNGEE.

Here the CDR3 DNA reads TGTGCCAGCAGCGGACAGGATACCTACGAGCAGTACTTC. It encodes CASSGQDTYEQYF. The genes are TRBV6-5 and TRBJ2-7; 7 bases fit TRBD1. The CDR3 is 13 amino acids. V trimming: 6 bases; J trimming: 2 bases; junction bases outside the gene matches: 4. Germline loops: CDR1 MNHEY, CDR2 SVGAGI.

This chain connects TRBV6-1 to TRBJ1-2; D not resolved. V shed 7 bases and J shed 5 bases, with 11 bases lying between them. The CDR3 runs 12 residues. Germline loops: CDR1 MNHNS, CDR2 SASEGT. The CDR3 loop reads CASIGPPYGYTF. CDR3 sequence (DNA): TGTGCCAGCATAGGCCCCCCTTATGGCTACACCTTC.

The rearrangement joins TRBV9 to TRBJ1-1; D gene ambiguous. Trimming removed 4 bases from V and 4 bases from J, with 23 bases in between. This CDR3 has 17 residues. The V gene's germline CDR1 is SGDLS and CDR2 YYNGEE. The CDR3: CASSLTDGPFTSTEAFF. CDR3 bases: TGTGCCAGCAGCCTCACGGACGGTCCCTTCACCAGCACTGAAGCTTTCTTT.

This clone was seen only a few times. The gene calls are TRBV7-9 and TRBJ1-1, with D possibly being TRBD1 (6 bases). The CDR3 is 13 amino acids. The V end was cut by 5 bases, the J end by 6 bases, with 13 bases between. Germline V gene data show CDR1 as SEHNR and CDR2 as FQNEAQ (reference sequence). The DNA for the CDR3 is TGTGCCAGCAGCACAGGGATGTGGCCTGAAGCTTTCTTT. Its translation is CASSTGMWPEAFF.

The chain joins TRBV29-1 to TRBJ1-1, with D perhaps matching TRBD1 (5 bases). Germline loops: CDR1 SQVTM, CDR2 ANQGSEA. Trimming left V 4 bases short and J 5 bases short, with 17 bases between. The CDR3 length is 14 residues. As DNA, the CDR3 is TGCAGCGTTGCGGGCGGGCAGAAGGGGACTGAAGCTTTCTTT. Its translation: CSVAGGQKGTEAFF.